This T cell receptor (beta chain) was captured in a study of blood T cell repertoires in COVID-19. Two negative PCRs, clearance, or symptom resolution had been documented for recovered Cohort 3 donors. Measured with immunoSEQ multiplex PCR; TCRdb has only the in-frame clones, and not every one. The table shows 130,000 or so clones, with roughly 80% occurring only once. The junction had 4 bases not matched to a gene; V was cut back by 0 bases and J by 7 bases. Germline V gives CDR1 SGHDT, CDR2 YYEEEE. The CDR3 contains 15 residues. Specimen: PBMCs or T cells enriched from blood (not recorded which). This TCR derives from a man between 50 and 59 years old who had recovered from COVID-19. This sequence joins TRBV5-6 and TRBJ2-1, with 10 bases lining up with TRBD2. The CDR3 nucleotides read TGTGCCAGCAGCTTGGCGGCTAGCGGGGGAAATGAGCAGTTCTTC. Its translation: CASSLAASGGNEQFF.